These 13 T cell receptor beta chains originate from one sample sequenced in a study of T cells in Graves' hyperthyroidism and ophthalmopathy. The investigators amplified TCR beta CDR3 regions from RNA transcripts. The study used the HTBI primer set for a first-round RT-PCR of the TCR CDR3. TCRdb re-derived calls from the multiplex PCR reads in MiXCR, one entry per CDR3 protein. Of under 700,000 distinct CDR3 sequences in the sample, under 60% were seen once. Sequencing was done on a sample of peripheral blood or thyroid tissue (not recorded which). All receptors come from a woman aged 18-29 years with Graves' hyperthyroidism.

Concerning this clonotype itself: Sequence at one end of the junction differs from germline and may be a read error. The gene calls are TRBV7-7 and TRBJ2-5; tentatively, D is TRBD1 (9 bases). The CDR3 spans 14 residues. CDR1 is SSHAT and CDR2 is FNYEAQ in the germline V gene (reference sequence). CDR3 in DNA: TGTGCTAGCAGCTTAGCGGGACAGGGACAGACCCAGTACTTC. Residues: CASSLAGQGQTQYF.

The V gene is TRBV29-1, the J gene TRBJ2-3, with a tentative D call TRBD2 (5 bases). Trimming cost V 2 bases and J 4 bases, with 7 bases left between them. Germline-derived CDR1 and CDR2 are SQVTM and ANQGSEA. The CDR3 spans 12 residues. Written as DNA, the CDR3 is TGCAGCGTTGAACTAGCAGCAGATACGCAGTATTTT. It translates to CSVELAADTQYF.

The chain carries TRBV20-1 and TRBJ1-4, with a tentative D call TRBD1 (5 bases). Deletions cut 5 bases from V and 4 bases from J, with 14 bases between. Per germline, CDR1 DFQATT and CDR2 SNEGSKA (reference sequence). The CDR3 runs to 14 residues. The CDR3 sequence is CSASDTGDNEKLFF. As DNA, the CDR3 is TGCAGTGCTTCTGACACGGGGGATAATGAAAAACTGTTTTTT.

The V call is TRBV25-1, the J call TRBJ1-2; 9 bases are a match to TRBD1. The germline V gene encodes CDR1 MGHDK and CDR2 SYGVNS. The CDR3 runs 16 residues. With 3 bases clipped from V and 6 bases from J, the junction kept 11 bases outside the gene matches. The CDR3 nucleotides read TGTGCCAGCAGTGACGTCGCGGGACAGGGTTTTAATGGCTACACCTTC. Translated: CASSDVAGQGFNGYTF.

The rearrangement uses TRBV2 and TRBJ2-6; TRBD2 matches at 9 bases. There are 16 residues in the CDR3. The trim removed 7 bases at V and 1 base at J, leaving 5 bases unmatched. CDR1 SNHLY and CDR2 FYNNEI come from the germline V gene. The CDR3 DNA reads as TGTGCCAGCACCGGACTAGCGAGATCTGGGGCCAACGTCCTGACTTTC. Its protein product is CASTGLARSGANVLTF.

The sample holds many counts of this clonotype. Germline is not matched at one junction end, which may reflect a read error. V usage is TRBV7-2 and J usage is TRBJ2-5; D gene unclear. The CDR3 extends over 12 amino acids. In germline, CDR1 is SGHTA, CDR2 FQGNSA. This CDR3 is CASSQTGETQYF. The CDR3 DNA reads TGCGCCAGCAGCCAGACCGGAGAGACCCAGTACTTC.

This clonotype came up a few times. The rearrangement links TRBV7-9 to TRBJ1-2; the D gene is possibly TRBD1 (5 bases). Trimming left V 3 bases short and J 4 bases short, with 12 bases between. Germline V gives CDR1 SEHNR, CDR2 FQNEAQ (reference sequence). CDR3 size: 14 residues. The CDR3 DNA sequence: TGTGCCAGCAGCTTTGGGGGGAGAGGCTATGGCTACACCTTC. It codes for CASSFGGRGYGYTF.

The table lists this clonotype with a few counts. This chain connects TRBV20-1 to TRBJ1-5; 7 bases align to TRBD1. Per the germline V gene, CDR1 is DFQATT and CDR2 is SNEGSKA (reference sequence). V gave up 3 bases and J gave up 0 bases; unmatched junction bases: 5. This CDR3 is 15 amino acids long. CDR3 DNA sequence: TGCAGTGCTAGCGCGGGACAGCTTAGCAATCAGCCCCAGCATTTT. Its translation: CSASAGQLSNQPQHF.

This chain links TRBV15 with TRBJ1-1; tentative D call: TRBD1 (6 bases). The CDR3 sequence is 14 residues long. Between the trimmed V and J ends, which lost 6 bases and 0 bases, there was a span of 11 bases. The germline gives CDR1 LNHNV, CDR2 YYDKDF (reference sequence). The CDR3 region has the DNA TGTGCCACCAGAACAGGGCTCATGAACACTGAAGCTTTCTTT. Amino acids: CATRTGLMNTEAFF.

A word on this clonotype: In this CDR3 the conserved last residue, phenylalanine or tryptophan, is missing, so a read error is likely. The rearrangement joins TRBV7-2 to TRBJ2-7; possibly TRBD1 or TRBD2 for D (6 bases each). The CDR3 is 16 amino acids. Looked up from germline, CDR1 is SGHTA and CDR2 is FQGNSA. Trimming cost V 5 bases and J 6 bases, with 23 bases left between them. CDR3 bases: TGTGCCAGCAGCGACGGCCCGGGGGCGGTCATGGGCGAGCAGTACATC. As protein: CASSDGPGAVMGEQYI.

There are a few counts of this clonotype. The chain links TRBV6-5 to TRBJ1-2; D is undetermined. Deletions cut 2 bases from V and 7 bases from J, with 17 bases between. From germline, CDR1 is MNHEY and CDR2 SVGAGI. The CDR3 has 15 amino acids. The CDR3 spells CASSYTDGPSGGYTF. The CDR3 DNA reads TGTGCCAGCAGTTACACAGACGGACCCTCCGGTGGCTACACCTTC.

The V call is TRBV13, the J call TRBJ2-2; 9 nucleotides line up with TRBD2. The CDR3 is 15 amino acids. Trimming took 5 bases from V and 5 from J; bases not matched to a gene: 6. Per germline, CDR1 PRHDT and CDR2 FYEKMQ (reference sequence). CDR3: CASSLRTSVTGELFF. CDR3 DNA: TGTGCCAGCAGCCTCCGGACTAGCGTGACCGGGGAGCTGTTTTTT.

This clonotype was detected many times. This chain links TRBV9 with TRBJ1-1, with D hard to call. The CDR3 loop spans 13 amino acids. Germline V lookup: CDR1 SGDLS, CDR2 YYNGEE. The germline V and J ends were trimmed by 0 bases and 8 bases, with 11 bases remaining between them. In DNA form, the CDR3 reads TGTGCCAGCAGCGTAGAGGGAGGAGCCGAAGCTTTCTTT. It translates to CASSVEGGAEAFF.